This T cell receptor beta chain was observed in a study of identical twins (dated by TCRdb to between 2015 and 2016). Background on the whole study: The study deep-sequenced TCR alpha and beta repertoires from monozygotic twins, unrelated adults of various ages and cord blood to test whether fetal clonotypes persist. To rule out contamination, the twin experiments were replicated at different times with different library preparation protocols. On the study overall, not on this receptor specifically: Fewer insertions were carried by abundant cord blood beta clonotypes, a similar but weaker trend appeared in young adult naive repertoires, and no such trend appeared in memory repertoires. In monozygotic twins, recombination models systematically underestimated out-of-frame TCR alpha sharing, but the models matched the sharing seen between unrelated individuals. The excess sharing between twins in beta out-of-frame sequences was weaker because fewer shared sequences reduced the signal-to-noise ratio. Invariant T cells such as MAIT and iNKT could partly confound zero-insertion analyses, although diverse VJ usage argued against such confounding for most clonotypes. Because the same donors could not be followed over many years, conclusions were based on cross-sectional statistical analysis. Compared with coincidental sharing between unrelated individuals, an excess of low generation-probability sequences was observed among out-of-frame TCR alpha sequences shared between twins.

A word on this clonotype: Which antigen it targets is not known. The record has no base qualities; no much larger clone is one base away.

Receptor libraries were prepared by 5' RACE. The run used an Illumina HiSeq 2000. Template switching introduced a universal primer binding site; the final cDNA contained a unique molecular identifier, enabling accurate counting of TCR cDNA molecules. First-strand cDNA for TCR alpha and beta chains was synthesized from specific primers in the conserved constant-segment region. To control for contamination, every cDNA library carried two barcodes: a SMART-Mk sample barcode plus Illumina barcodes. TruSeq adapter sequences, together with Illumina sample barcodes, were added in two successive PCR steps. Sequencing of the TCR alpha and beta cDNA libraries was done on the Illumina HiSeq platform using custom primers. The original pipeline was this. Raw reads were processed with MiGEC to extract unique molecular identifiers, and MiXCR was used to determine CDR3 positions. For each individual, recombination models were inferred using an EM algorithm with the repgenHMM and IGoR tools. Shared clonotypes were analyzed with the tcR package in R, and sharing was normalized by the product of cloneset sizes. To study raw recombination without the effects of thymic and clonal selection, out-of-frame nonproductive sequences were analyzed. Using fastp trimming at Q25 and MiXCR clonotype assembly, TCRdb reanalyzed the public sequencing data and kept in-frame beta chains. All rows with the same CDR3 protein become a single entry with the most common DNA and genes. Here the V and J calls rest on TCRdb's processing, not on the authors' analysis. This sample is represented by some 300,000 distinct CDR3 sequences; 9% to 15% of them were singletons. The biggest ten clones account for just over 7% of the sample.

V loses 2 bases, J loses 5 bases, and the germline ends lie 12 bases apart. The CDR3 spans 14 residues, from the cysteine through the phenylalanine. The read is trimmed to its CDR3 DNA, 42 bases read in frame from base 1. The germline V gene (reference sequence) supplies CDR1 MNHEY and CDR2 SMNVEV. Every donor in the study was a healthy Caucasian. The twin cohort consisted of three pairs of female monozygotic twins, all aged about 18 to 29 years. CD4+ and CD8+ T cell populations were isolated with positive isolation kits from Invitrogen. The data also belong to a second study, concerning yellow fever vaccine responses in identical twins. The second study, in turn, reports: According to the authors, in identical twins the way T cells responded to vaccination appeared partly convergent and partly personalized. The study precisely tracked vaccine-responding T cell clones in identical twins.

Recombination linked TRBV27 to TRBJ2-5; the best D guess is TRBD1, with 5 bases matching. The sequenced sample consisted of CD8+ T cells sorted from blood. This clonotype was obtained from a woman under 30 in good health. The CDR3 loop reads CASSLTAGLETQYF. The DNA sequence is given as TGTGCCAGCAGTTTAACGGCAGGGCTCGAGACCCAGTACTTC.